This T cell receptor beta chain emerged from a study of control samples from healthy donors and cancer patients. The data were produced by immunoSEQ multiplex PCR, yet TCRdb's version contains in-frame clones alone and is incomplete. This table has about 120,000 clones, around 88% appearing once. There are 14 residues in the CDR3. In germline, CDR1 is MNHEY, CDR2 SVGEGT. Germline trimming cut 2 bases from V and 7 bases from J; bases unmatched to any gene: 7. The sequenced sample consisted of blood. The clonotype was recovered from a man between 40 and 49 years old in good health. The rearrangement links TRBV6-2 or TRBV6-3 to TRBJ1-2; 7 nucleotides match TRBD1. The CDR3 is CASSYGRGQGGYTF. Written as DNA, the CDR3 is TGTGCCAGCAGTTACGGGAGGGGGCAAGGTGGCTACACCTTC.